This TCR beta chain emerged from a study of response to subunit inactivated influenza vaccine. Study-wide results and limits: It was suggested by the authors that few new T cells are recruited by each seasonal influenza vaccination.

TCRdb recomputed calls from the RT-PCR reads with MiXCR, one row per CDR3 protein. The table lists around 520,000 distinct CDR3 sequences, approximately 24% of them singletons, with under 2.5% in the top ten. CDR3 length equals 15 residues. Trimming removed 0 bases from V and 4 bases from J; junction bases left unmatched: 3. Germline-derived CDR1 and CDR2 are SGHRS and YFSETQ. About this clonotype itself: As yet, its antigen is unknown.

The V call is TRBV5-1, the J call TRBJ1-1; the match to TRBD1 covers 10 bases. The sample here was CD4+ T cells sorted from PBMCs, taken 5 days after vaccination. The receptor was isolated from a man aged 50-60 years who received an inactivated influenza vaccine. This CDR3 is CASSLGQGASTEAFF. CDR3 in DNA: TGCGCCAGCAGCTTGGGACAGGGGGCCAGCACTGAAGCTTTCTTT.